This TCR beta chain appears in the sequencing data of a study of tissue T cells after allogeneic stem cell transplantation. Study-wide results and caveats: Which tissue TCRs were alloreactive or antigen-specific was not determined. Some clones might be persisting host cells. In patients and mice, blood and spleen missed much of tissue repertoire. Within patients, tissue anatomy strongly shaped TCR repertoire composition.

As regards this clone: What it binds is not known. The genes and germline here are from mouse. The CDR3 is cut off 1 residue early in the read; its end comes from the germline J gene.

Germline V gives CDR1 LGHNA, CDR2 YNLKQL (reference sequence). This CDR3 is 14 amino acids long. V was clipped by 1 base and J by 5 bases, with 9 bases between them. Time point indicated: mouse harvest day 14 after allogeneic transplant. Mouse grafts combined 10^7 T-cell-depleted bone marrow cells with 10^6 splenic CD5+ T cells. B6 (H2b) cells into BALB/c (H2d) mice; tissues taken at day 7 or 14. The protocol was immunoSEQ multiplex PCR, while the TCRdb copy is restricted to in-frame clones and leaves out a portion. Of about 9,000 clones detected, roughly a third appear once; the ten largest clones hold about 3.6%.

The chain employs TRBV5 and TRBJ2-1; maybe TRBD1 (7 bases). This sequence originates from a female BALB/c mouse given C57BL/6 T cells with graft-versus-host disease after an allogeneic hematopoietic cell transplant. Sequencing was carried out using skin. The CDR3 is CASSQGGGDAEQFF. CDR3 DNA, as far as it was read: TGTGCCAGCAGCCAAGGAGGGGGCGATGCTGAGCAGTTC.